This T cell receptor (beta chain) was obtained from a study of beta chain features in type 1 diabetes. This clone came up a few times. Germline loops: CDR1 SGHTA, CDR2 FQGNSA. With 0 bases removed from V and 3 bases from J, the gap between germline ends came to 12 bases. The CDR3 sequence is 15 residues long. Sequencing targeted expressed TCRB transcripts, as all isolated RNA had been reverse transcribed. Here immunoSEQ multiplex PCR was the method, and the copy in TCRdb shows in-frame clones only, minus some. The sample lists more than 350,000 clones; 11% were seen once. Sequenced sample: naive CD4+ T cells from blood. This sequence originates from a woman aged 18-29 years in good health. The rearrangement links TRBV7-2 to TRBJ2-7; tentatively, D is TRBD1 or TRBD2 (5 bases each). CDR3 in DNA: TGTGCCAGCAGCTTAGCTAATTGGGGGAACTACGAGCAGTACTTC. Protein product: CASSLANWGNYEQYF.